The clone carrying this T cell receptor (beta chain) showed up just a few times. The time point was: newly diagnosed GD, antithyroid drugs for less than 3 months. From PBMCs, RNA was extracted and then used to make the TCR library. Trimming left V 6 bases short and J 4 bases short, with 15 bases between. The germline V gene has CDR1 WSHSY and CDR2 SAAADI. The length of the CDR3 is 14 residues. This entry comes from a study of regulatory T cells in long-lasting Graves disease. To make TCR beta libraries, researchers used iRepertoire HTBI primers and Arm-PCR of CDR3 regions. TCRdb reanalysed the multiplex PCR reads using MiXCR and keeps one entry per CDR3 protein. This table holds about 360,000 distinct CDR3 sequences, about 16% found once. The same data also contributed to another study, on T cells in Graves' hyperthyroidism and ophthalmopathy.

The sample in question was peripheral blood mononuclear cells (PBMCs), obtained at new diagnosis, from a patient treated with antithyroid drugs. This sequence originates from a woman aged 18-29 years with Graves disease. V usage is TRBV10-2 and J usage is TRBJ1-1, with a possible D match to TRBD1 (5 bases). The CDR3 reads CASRPGVQGTEAFF. The CDR3 region has the DNA TGCGCCAGCAGACCCGGGGTCCAGGGCACTGAAGCTTTCTTT.